This is a list of T cell receptor beta chains from one sample in a study of shared clonotypes between healthy human individuals. Data came from immunoSEQ multiplex PCR; TCRdb stores just in-frame clones and leaves some out. The sample records fewer than 550,000 clones, about 75% being singletons. Sequencing used PBMCs. The receptors here all came from a woman in her thirties or forties in good health. Some clones in this sample may be carry-over from other donors' samples. Each CDR3 is given with its conserved first and last residue. A D gene is named only where the DNA matches it firmly. Where a row states a size, it is once, few, many or the class of an expanded clone; other rows omit it.

-	TRBV27	TRBJ1-1	-	CASSLEGREAFF	TGTGCCAGCAGTTTAGAGGGCAGGGAAGCTTTCTTT
-	TRBV5-1	TRBJ2-5	TRBD2	CASSPTSGQETQYF	TGCGCCAGCAGCCCTACTAGCGGACAAGAGACCCAGTACTTC
-	TRBV28	TRBJ2-1	-	CASSNPGAPREQFF	TGTGCCAGCAGCAACCCCGGAGCGCCGCGGGAGCAGTTCTTC
-	TRBV28	TRBJ1-1	TRBD1	CASSAQGAPNTEAFF	TGTGCCAGCAGTGCACAGGGGGCCCCGAACACTGAAGCTTTCTTT
once	TRBV5-1	TRBJ1-2	-	CASSSGTLESDGYTF	TGCGCCAGCAGCTCCGGGACCCTGGAGTCCGATGGCTACACCTTC
-	TRBV11-2	TRBJ1-2	-	CASGLVAGSGYGYTF	TGTGCCAGCGGCTTAGTTGCAGGGAGTGGCTATGGCTACACCTTC
-	TRBV11-2	TRBJ2-7	-	CASSLAVGRGTYEQYF	TGTGCCAGCAGCTTAGCGGTCGGGAGAGGGACTTACGAGCAGTACTTC
-	TRBV5-1	TRBJ2-2	TRBD1	CASSKGQGANTGELFF	TGCGCCAGCAGCAAAGGACAGGGAGCGAACACCGGGGAGCTGTTTTTT
-	TRBV7-3	TRBJ2-7	-	CASSPQTDGEQYF	TGTGCCAGCAGCCCGCAAACGGACGGGGAGCAGTACTTC
-	TRBV7-2	TRBJ2-1	-	CASSLYTEQFF	TGTGCCAGCAGCTTATACACTGAGCAGTTCTTC
-	TRBV27	TRBJ2-1	TRBD2	CASSLPQAWSGVSSYNEQFF	TGTGCCAGCAGTTTACCGCAGGCGTGGAGCGGGGTAAGCTCCTACAATGAGCAGTTCTTC
-	TRBV5-1	TRBJ2-7	-	CASSLAPPARSYEQYF	TGCGCCAGCAGCTTGGCCCCCCCGGCTAGATCTTACGAGCAGTACTTC
-	TRBV25-1	TRBJ1-4	TRBD1	CASSKGQGYNEKLFF	TGTGCCAGCAGTAAGGGACAGGGGTATAATGAAAAACTGTTTTTT
-	TRBV6-1	TRBJ1-1	-	CASSEGDGRRAFF	TGTGCCAGCAGTGAAGGGGACGGCCGGAGGGCTTTCTTT
-	TRBV5-4	TRBJ2-7	-	CASSLPEHEQYF	TGTGCCAGCAGCTTGCCCGAACACGAGCAGTACTTC
-	TRBV5-1	TRBJ1-4	-	CASSNVLNEKLFF	TGCGCCAGCAGCAACGTCCTCAATGAAAAACTGTTTTTT
few	TRBV10-1	TRBJ2-1	-	CASSESGGGYNEQFF	TGCGCCAGCAGTGAGTCGGGAGGGGGGTACAATGAGCAGTTCTTC
-	TRBV5-6	TRBJ1-2	-	CASSLGSIGYGYTF	TGTGCCAGCAGCTTGGGTTCGATCGGGTATGGCTACACCTTC
-	TRBV18	TRBJ1-2	-	CANSVQANNYGYTF	TGTGCCAACTCAGTGCAGGCCAATAACTATGGCTACACCTTC
-	TRBV7-2	TRBJ2-3	-	CASSLRLYTDTQYF	TGTGCCAGCAGCTTGAGACTTTACACAGATACGCAGTATTTT
-	TRBV7-2	TRBJ1-6	-	CASSLSGDSPLHF	TGTGCCAGCAGCCTAAGTGGGGATTCACCCCTCCACTTT
many	TRBV5-5	TRBJ2-5	-	CASQQLSRYQETQYF	TGTGCCAGCCAGCAGCTCTCCAGGTACCAAGAGACCCAGTACTTC
-	TRBV7-3	TRBJ2-1	-	CASSLTAGSEQFF	TGTGCCAGCAGCTTAACGGCGGGTAGTGAGCAGTTCTTC
once	TRBV5-4	TRBJ1-1	-	CASSSQTEMNTEAFF	TGTGCCAGCAGCTCACAGACAGAAATGAACACTGAAGCTTTCTTT
-	TRBV18	TRBJ1-2	-	CASSPAGDTIGYTF	TGTGCCAGCTCGCCGGCAGGGGACACGATTGGCTACACCTTC
once	TRBV29-1	TRBJ2-7	TRBD1	CSVGQGGHYEQYF	TGCAGCGTTGGACAGGGGGGACATTACGAGCAGTACTTC
-	TRBV6-4	TRBJ1-2	TRBD1	CASSLGQGFRSGYTF	TGTGCCAGCAGTTTGGGACAGGGGTTTCGGTCTGGCTACACCTTC
many	TRBV25-1	TRBJ1-3	-	CASSAQLDGLRNTIYF	TGTGCCAGCAGTGCGCAACTGGACGGGCTTCGGAACACCATATATTTT
-	TRBV4-1	TRBJ1-2	-	CASSPDPVGTRGYTF	TGCGCCAGCAGCCCAGATCCGGTAGGGACTCGTGGCTACACCTTC
-	TRBV11-3	TRBJ2-2	-	CASSLGANTGELFF	TGTGCCAGCAGCTTGGGCGCGAACACCGGGGAGCTGTTTTTT
-	TRBV5-1	TRBJ1-2	-	CASSLDNYGYTF	TGCGCCAGCAGCTTAGACAACTATGGCTACACCTTC
-	TRBV18	TRBJ2-7	TRBD2	CASSPLAAGQYEQYF	TGTGCCAGCTCACCCCTAGCGGCTGGGCAATACGAGCAGTACTTC
-	TRBV28	TRBJ2-7	-	CASSFGAIGEQYF	TGTGCCAGCAGTTTCGGCGCTATTGGCGAGCAGTACTTC
-	TRBV30	TRBJ2-7	TRBD1	CALGQGRGEQYF	TGTGCCCTGGGACAGGGGAGGGGCGAGCAGTACTTC
-	TRBV28	TRBJ2-1	TRBD2	CASSPSGSGRGNEQFF	TGTGCCAGCAGTCCCTCGGGTAGCGGGAGAGGAAATGAGCAGTTCTTC
once	TRBV6-5	TRBJ2-7	-	CASSYSRSTNEQYF	TGTGCCAGCAGTTACTCGAGGAGTACAAACGAGCAGTACTTC
-	TRBV7-6	TRBJ2-7	TRBD2	CASSTLAGGIYVQYF	TGTGCCAGCAGCACACTAGCGGGAGGAATATACGTGCAGTACTTC
-	TRBV18	TRBJ1-1	TRBD1	CASSPIQGGGEAFF	TGTGCCAGCTCACCAATCCAGGGGGGGGGTGAAGCTTTCTTT
-	TRBV30	TRBJ1-2	-	CACWEGNYGYTF	TGTGCCTGCTGGGAAGGTAACTATGGCTACACCTTC